A single T cell receptor (beta chain) is shown here with its context. What it recognizes is unknown. This table comes from immunoSEQ multiplex PCR, and its TCRdb copy is limited to in-frame clones, with some not included. The data hold some 97,000 clones, with about 89% observed a single time. The CDR3 covers 14 residues. Per germline, CDR1 MNHEY and CDR2 SVGAGI. The ends were cut back, 9 bases at V and 7 bases at J, with 21 bases in the middle. The sample comes from a study of T cell responses to AZD1222 COVID-19 vaccine. The study, taken as a whole, reports: AZD1222 recipients seropositive at baseline numbered only 5 or 6. A mostly white British donor set with more females was recruited, and clonal diversity was possibly underestimated.

V usage is TRBV6-5 and J usage is TRBJ1-1; maybe TRBD1 (6 bases). The starting material was peripheral blood, obtained on day 0 of MenACWY control vaccination. This TCR was sampled from an adult in good health. The CDR3 is CASCLGRGFGEAFF. The CDR3 DNA follows: TGTGCCAGTTGCTTGGGCAGGGGATTTGGTGAAGCTTTCTTT.